These 23 T cell receptor beta chains were sequenced from one sample in a study of blood T cell repertoires in COVID-19. The data were produced by immunoSEQ multiplex PCR, yet TCRdb's version contains in-frame clones alone and is incomplete. Seen here are over 350,000 clones, 80% to 90% observed once, and the top ten hold around 10%. Material: PBMCs or T cells enriched from blood (not recorded which). Every receptor here comes from a woman in her 50s who had recovered from COVID-19.

This chain connects TRBV12-3 or TRBV12-4 to TRBJ1-4; D is undetermined. The CDR3 has 12 residues. Deletions cut 3 bases from V and 8 bases from J, with 7 bases between. DNA of the CDR3: TGTGCCAGCAGTTTGGGAGACGAAAAACTGTTTTTT. As protein: CASSLGDEKLFF.

The V call is TRBV6-2 or TRBV6-3, the J call TRBJ2-7; D gene unclear. Germline V gene lookup returns CDR1 MNHEY and CDR2 SVGEGT. Trimming removed 4 bases from V and 2 bases from J, with 3 bases in between. CDR3 length equals 11 residues. DNA of the CDR3: TGTGCCAGCAGTTTCGCCTACGAGCAGTACTTC. Protein sequence: CASSFAYEQYF.

The chain has TRBV7-9 and TRBJ1-3, with D unclear. The V gene's germline CDR1 is SEHNR and CDR2 FQNEAQ (reference sequence). The CDR3 contains 11 residues. Trimming took off 5 bases at V and 7 bases at J, with 6 bases between the two ends. CDR3 region: CASSRTNTIYF. The CDR3 DNA reads as TGTGCCAGCAGCCGGACTAACACCATATATTTT.

The chain has TRBV7-2 and TRBJ2-5; D perhaps matches TRBD2 (5 bases). The CDR3 loop spans 16 amino acids. Trimming removed 0 bases at V and 4 bases at J, with 15 bases between. The V gene's germline CDR1 is SGHTA and CDR2 FQGNSA. Written as DNA, the CDR3 is TGTGCCAGCAGCTTAGCGTTACCCGGGGAAGGAGAGACCCAGTACTTC. Amino acids: CASSLALPGEGETQYF. Full variable domain (outside the CDR3, taken from reference TRBV7-2 and TRBJ2-5): GAGVSQSPSNKVTEKGKDVELRCDPISGHTALYWYRQSLGQGLEFLIYFQGNSAPDKSGLPSDRFSAERTGGSVSTLTIQRTQQEDSAVYLCASSLALPGEGETQYFGPGTRLLVL.

V usage is TRBV7-2 and J usage is TRBJ1-1; D is ambiguous. Germline assignment: CDR1 SGHTA and CDR2 FQGNSA. The CDR3 is 14 residues long. Trimming removed 1 base from V and 1 base from J, with 7 bases in between. The CDR3 sequence is CASSLGQSNTEAFF. The CDR3 nucleotides read TGTGCCAGCAGCTTAGGGCAATCGAACACTGAAGCTTTCTTT.

J is TRBJ2-6 and V is TRBV19, with D tentatively TRBD1 (5 bases). V was cut by 7 bases and J by 3 bases, with 13 bases left in between. This CDR3 spans 15 amino acids. Germline assignment: CDR1 LNHDA and CDR2 SQIVND (reference sequence). The CDR3, as DNA: TGTGCCAGTACCAAAAGCAGGGATGGGGCCAACGTCCTGACTTTC. It specifies CASTKSRDGANVLTF.

The chain joins TRBV29-1 to TRBJ2-5; D is possibly TRBD2 (5 bases). In germline, CDR1 is SQVTM, CDR2 ANQGSEA. This CDR3 has 10 residues. Trimming left V 8 bases short and J 14 bases short, with 18 bases between. CDR3 coding DNA: TGCAGCTCCAGAGGTTCACGGGAATACTTC. This sequence encodes CSSRGSREYF.

The chain recombines TRBV7-2 with TRBJ2-7; 11 nucleotides align to TRBD1. J gave up 4 bases and V 1 base, and 6 bases lay outside the gene matches. The germline gives CDR1 SGHTA, CDR2 FQGNSA. CDR3 length: 16 amino acids. CDR3 residues: CASSLEGTGGWYEQYF. The CDR3 DNA is TGTGCCAGCAGCTTAGAGGGGACAGGGGGTTGGTACGAGCAGTACTTC.

The V call is TRBV25-1, the J call TRBJ1-1; 9 nucleotides align to TRBD1. This CDR3 has 15 residues. CDR1 is MGHDK and CDR2 is SYGVNS in the germline V gene. J gave up 4 bases and V 4 bases, and 7 bases lay outside the gene matches. The CDR3 sequence is CASSGPGQGGTEAFF. The CDR3, as DNA: TGTGCCAGCAGTGGCCCGGGACAGGGCGGCACTGAAGCTTTCTTT.

The chain has TRBV5-6 and TRBJ2-7; 9 bases are a match to TRBD1. This CDR3 has 14 amino acids. Germline loops: CDR1 SGHDT, CDR2 YYEEEE. Trimming removed 3 bases from V and 2 bases from J; junction bases left unmatched: 3. The DNA for the CDR3 is TGTGCCAGCAGCTGGGGACAGGGAACCTACGAGCAGTACTTC. As protein: CASSWGQGTYEQYF.

The rearrangement links TRBV9 to TRBJ2-7; 10 bases are a match to TRBD1. Germline V lookup: CDR1 SGDLS, CDR2 YYNGEE. This CDR3 spans 16 amino acids. Trimming at V came to 0 bases and at J to 0 bases, leaving 3 bases not matched to a gene. For the CDR3, the DNA is TGTGCCAGCAGCGTAGGACAGGGGGCACTCTCCTACGAGCAGTACTTC. Translating it yields CASSVGQGALSYEQYF.

V is TRBV29-1 and J is TRBJ2-5, with TRBD2 identical over 9 bases. V was pared by 6 bases and J by 4 bases, with 9 bases of the junction left unmatched. This CDR3 is 14 amino acids long. Germline loops: CDR1 SQVTM, CDR2 ANQGSEA. The CDR3 region has the DNA TGCAGCGTCTCAAGCCTTAGCGGGGGAGAGACCCAGTACTTC. Protein product: CSVSSLSGGETQYF.

The chain couples TRBV19 to TRBJ2-5; 10 nucleotides line up with TRBD2. CDR1 LNHDA and CDR2 SQIVND come from the germline V gene (reference sequence). V lost 3 bases, J lost 3 bases, and 4 bases stayed unmatched. The CDR3 has 15 residues. The chain's CDR3 is CASSMASGGKETQYF. CDR3 sequence (DNA): TGTGCCAGTAGTATGGCTAGCGGGGGAAAAGAGACCCAGTACTTC.

V is TRBV7-9 and J is TRBJ2-3; tentatively, D is TRBD1 (5 bases). The CDR3 is 13 amino acids. Trimming took 4 bases from V and 8 from J, leaving 13 bases between them. Germline lookup yields CDR1 SEHNR and CDR2 FQNEAQ (reference sequence). As DNA, the CDR3 is TGTGCCAGCAGCTGGGTGGGGCAGGTTACGCAGTATTTT. Its protein product is CASSWVGQVTQYF.

The gene calls are TRBV6-6 and TRBJ2-7, with D perhaps TRBD1 (6 bases). The CDR3 loop spans 14 amino acids. Per germline, CDR1 MNHNY and CDR2 SVGAGI (reference sequence). V lost 2 bases and J lost 2, with 10 bases in between. The CDR3 protein is CASSYRDITYEQYF. The CDR3 region has the DNA TGTGCCAGCAGTTACCGGGACATTACCTACGAGCAGTACTTC.

The rearrangement joins TRBV5-4 to TRBJ2-7; 9 bases agree with TRBD1. Trimming removed 5 bases from V and 0 bases from J; junction bases left unmatched: 6. The germline CDR1 and CDR2 sequences are SGHNT and YYREEE (reference sequence). This CDR3 has 15 amino acids. CDR3: CASREGTGSSYEQYF. DNA for the CDR3: TGTGCCAGCAGAGAAGGGACAGGGAGCTCCTACGAGCAGTACTTC.

The gene calls are TRBV5-1 and TRBJ1-2, with 8 bases identical to TRBD1. CDR1 and CDR2 from the germline V gene are SGHRS and YFSETQ. After removal of 4 bases from V and 8 bases from J, the junction contained 13 bases not matched to a gene. There are 15 residues in the CDR3. The CDR3 DNA is TGCGCCAGCAGCAAGGAGGACCAGGGGGCTGAGGGCTACACCTTC. It is translated as CASSKEDQGAEGYTF.

The rearrangement joins TRBV11-1 to TRBJ2-2; 10 bases align to TRBD2. This CDR3 region has 16 residues. J was trimmed by 0 bases and V by 5 bases; bases with no gene match: 3. Germline values: CDR1 SGHAT, CDR2 FQDESV (reference sequence). The DNA for the CDR3 is TGTGCCAGCAGCAAAACTAGCGGGGCGAACACCGGGGAGCTGTTTTTT. Amino acid sequence: CASSKTSGANTGELFF.

A single count supports this clone. V usage is TRBV19 and J usage is TRBJ1-5; possibly TRBD1 for D (5 bases). The CDR3 contains 14 residues. Germline V gene sequence: CDR1 LNHDA, CDR2 SQIVND (reference sequence). Between the trimmed V and J ends, which lost 7 bases and 2 bases, there was a span of 12 bases. This CDR3 is CASTPGYGNQPQHF. The DNA of the CDR3 is TGTGCCAGTACCCCAGGGTATGGCAATCAGCCCCAGCATTTT. The whole variable domain, filled in from reference TRBV19 and TRBJ1-5, reads DGGITQSPKYLFRKEGQNVTLSCEQNLNHDAMYWYRQDPGQGLRLIYYSQIVNDFQKGDIAEGYSVSREKKESFPLTVTSAQKNPTAFYLCASTPGYGNQPQHFGDGTRLSIL.

The genes are TRBV9 and TRBJ2-1, with 8 nucleotides matching TRBD2. This CDR3 comprises 18 residues. V shed 4 bases and J 6 bases; nucleotides not matched to a gene: 18. Germline loops: CDR1 SGDLS, CDR2 YYNGEE. The CDR3 loop is CASSPASRGSGGVNEQFF. The DNA for the CDR3 is TGTGCCAGCAGCCCCGCTTCCCGAGGGAGCGGGGGAGTCAATGAGCAGTTCTTC.

The chain carries TRBV5-1 and TRBJ1-5; no definite D call. The germline V gene has CDR1 SGHRS and CDR2 YFSETQ. CDR3 length: 13 amino acids. Trimming stripped 5 bases from V and 6 bases from J, with 12 bases between. The CDR3 reads CASSFDMGQPQHF. The CDR3 DNA follows: TGCGCCAGCAGTTTCGACATGGGTCAGCCCCAGCATTTT.

CDR3 DNA sequence: TGTGCCAGCAGTTACTCCCCAAGACAGGGCCCCTCTGTTCAGTACTTC. Translating gives CASSYSPRQGPSVQYF. This sequence joins TRBV6-5 and TRBJ2-7, with TRBD1 matching over 7 bases. This CDR3 is 16 amino acids long. V shed 0 bases and J 10 bases; nucleotides not matched to a gene: 15. CDR1 is MNHEY and CDR2 is SVGAGI in the germline V gene.

CDR3: CASSIGPGYEGALYNEQFF. For the CDR3, the DNA is TGTGCCAGTAGTATAGGCCCCGGCTATGAGGGGGCCCTCTACAATGAGCAGTTCTTC. The chain couples TRBV19 to TRBJ2-1; 7 bases are a match to TRBD1. CDR3 length equals 19 residues. Per the germline V gene, CDR1 is LNHDA and CDR2 is SQIVND (reference sequence). V lost 1 base and J lost 3; bases outside the gene matches: 15.